Sequencing of this TCR beta chain was carried out in a study of blood T cells in healthy people across ages. A J-beta primer mix and a sample-barcoded 5' primer were used in a second PCR of about 6 to 12 cycles. One entry per CDR3 protein results from TCRdb running MiXCR on the 5' RACE reads. The table includes around 1.7 million distinct CDR3 sequences, roughly 30% detected once. Germline assignment: CDR1 MNHEY and CDR2 SMNVEV (reference sequence). V shed 4 bases and J 7 bases; nucleotides not matched to a gene: 6. The CDR3 loop spans 15 amino acids. The rearrangement links TRBV27 to TRBJ2-7; 14 bases match TRBD2. The receptor comes from a woman aged 25 to 39 in good health. Material: blood. The CDR3 region is CASSWTSGGNNEQYF. The CDR3, as DNA: TGTGCCAGCAGTTGGACTAGCGGGGGGAACAATGAGCAGTACTTC.